A selection of T cell receptor beta chains follows, all from one sample in a study of vaccination effects on CD4 cells after COVID-19. Repertoires were generated with immunoSEQ multiplex PCR, while TCRdb's copy carries only in-frame clones and drops some. This table holds some 79,000 clones, approximately 74% found once. Their cognate antigens are unknown. The sample here was CD4+ T cells from PBMCs cultured with HCoV-229E spike peptides, taken before COVID-19 vaccination. The receptors were sampled from a human donor who received a COVID-19 vaccine. CDR3s include the opening cysteine and the closing phenylalanine or tryptophan. Fields, in order: V gene, D gene, J gene, clone size, CDR3 DNA, CDR3 protein. The D gene is left open where the match is weak. Clone size is shown for a subset of rows, as once, few, many or a class of expanded clone.

v_call: TRBV2
d_call: .
j_call: TRBJ1-2
clone_size: .
cdr3_nt: TGTGCCAGCAGTGATCAGGGGTCAGACCTTGGTGGCTACACCTTC
cdr3_aa: CASSDQGSDLGGYTF

v_call: TRBV7-3
d_call: .
j_call: TRBJ2-1
clone_size: few
cdr3_nt: TGTGCCAGCAGCTTAGGGACCCTGCCCTACAATGAGCAGTTCTTC
cdr3_aa: CASSLGTLPYNEQFF

v_call: TRBV5-1
d_call: TRBD2
j_call: TRBJ2-5
clone_size: .
cdr3_nt: TGCGCCAGCAGCCCGAACCCCCCGGGGGGAAGGGAGACCCAGTACTTC
cdr3_aa: CASSPNPPGGRETQYF

v_call: TRBV24-1
d_call: TRBD2
j_call: TRBJ2-3
clone_size: few
cdr3_nt: TGTGCCACCAGTGATATGGGGGAGCGGGGAGGAGATACGCAGTATTTT
cdr3_aa: CATSDMGERGGDTQYF

v_call: TRBV2
d_call: .
j_call: TRBJ2-5
clone_size: once
cdr3_nt: TGTGCCAGCAGTGAGGATCGGACACGAGAAGAGACCCAGTACTTC
cdr3_aa: CASSEDRTREETQYF

v_call: TRBV5-1
d_call: .
j_call: TRBJ2-2
clone_size: few
cdr3_nt: TGCGCCAGCAGCTTGCCACAGGGAAACACCGGGGAGCTGTTTTTT
cdr3_aa: CASSLPQGNTGELFF

v_call: TRBV20-1
d_call: .
j_call: TRBJ1-3
clone_size: few
cdr3_nt: TGCAGTGCCAGGACTGGAAACACCATATATTTT
cdr3_aa: CSARTGNTIYF

v_call: TRBV7-6
d_call: .
j_call: TRBJ2-3
clone_size: once
cdr3_nt: TGTGCCAGCAGCTTGAGAAGTAGCGCAGCAACAGATACGCAGTATTTT
cdr3_aa: CASSLRSSAATDTQYF

v_call: TRBV11-3
d_call: TRBD1
j_call: TRBJ2-1
clone_size: once
cdr3_nt: TGTGCCAGCAGCTTTGGACAGGGAGACAATGAGCAGTTCTTC
cdr3_aa: CASSFGQGDNEQFF

v_call: TRBV7-8
d_call: .
j_call: TRBJ1-1
clone_size: .
cdr3_nt: TGTGCCAGCAGCCCTCGGTGGAACACTGAAGCTTTCTTT
cdr3_aa: CASSPRWNTEAFF

v_call: TRBV18
d_call: .
j_call: TRBJ2-2
clone_size: once
cdr3_nt: TGTGCCAGCTCACAAAATGTGGGCGCGAACACCGGGGAGCTGTTTTTT
cdr3_aa: CASSQNVGANTGELFF

v_call: TRBV3-1/TRBV3-2
d_call: TRBD2
j_call: TRBJ2-1
clone_size: .
cdr3_nt: TGTGCCAGCAGCTCATGGACTAGCGGGGGGGATGAGCAGTTCTTC
cdr3_aa: CASSSWTSGGDEQFF

v_call: TRBV24-1
d_call: .
j_call: TRBJ2-2
clone_size: once
cdr3_nt: TGTGCCACCAGTGATCCCGGGGCGGGTGACTCCGGGGAGCTGTTTTTT
cdr3_aa: CATSDPGAGDSGELFF

v_call: TRBV25-1
d_call: .
j_call: TRBJ2-6
clone_size: .
cdr3_nt: TGTGCCAGCAGTGGTTCAACAGGGACTGGGGCCAACGTCCTGACTTTC
cdr3_aa: CASSGSTGTGANVLTF

v_call: TRBV7-9
d_call: .
j_call: TRBJ2-3
clone_size: few
cdr3_nt: TGTGCCAGCAGCTTAGCGGGTTCTAGCACAGATACGCAGTATTTT
cdr3_aa: CASSLAGSSTDTQYF

v_call: TRBV18
d_call: .
j_call: TRBJ2-5
clone_size: .
cdr3_nt: TGTGCCAGCTCACGAGGGGGTACCGAGACCCAGTACTTC
cdr3_aa: CASSRGGTETQYF

v_call: TRBV9
d_call: TRBD2
j_call: TRBJ2-1
clone_size: .
cdr3_nt: TGTGCCAGCAGCGTCGGGGGGGTGGGAAATGAGCAGTTCTTC
cdr3_aa: CASSVGGVGNEQFF

v_call: TRBV7-2
d_call: .
j_call: TRBJ2-5
clone_size: .
cdr3_nt: TGTGCCAGCAGCTTAATGCGCCTCCAAGAGACCCAGTACTTC
cdr3_aa: CASSLMRLQETQYF

v_call: TRBV7-8
d_call: .
j_call: TRBJ1-2
clone_size: .
cdr3_nt: TGTGCCAGCAGCTTCGACGCCTATGGCTACACCTTC
cdr3_aa: CASSFDAYGYTF

v_call: TRBV10-2
d_call: .
j_call: TRBJ2-3
clone_size: .
cdr3_nt: TGCGCCAGCAGGGGGTTGTATGGCAGGAGCGCTGATACGCAGTATTTT
cdr3_aa: CASRGLYGRSADTQYF

v_call: TRBV2
d_call: .
j_call: TRBJ2-3
clone_size: .
cdr3_nt: TGTGCCAGCAGAGGGACTGGGCAGGATACGCAGTATTTT
cdr3_aa: CASRGTGQDTQYF

v_call: TRBV6-2/TRBV6-3
d_call: .
j_call: TRBJ2-5
clone_size: once
cdr3_nt: TGTGCCAGCAGTTTCCGTCCGGGGACTCAAGAGACCCAGTACTTC
cdr3_aa: CASSFRPGTQETQYF

v_call: TRBV18
d_call: .
j_call: TRBJ1-1
clone_size: .
cdr3_nt: TGTGCCAGCTCACCTAATACCCTAAACACTGAAGCTTTCTTT
cdr3_aa: CASSPNTLNTEAFF

v_call: TRBV5-8
d_call: TRBD1
j_call: TRBJ1-2
clone_size: .
cdr3_nt: TGTGCCAGCGTTAAAAGACAGGGGGCAGCATGGTATGGCTACACCTTC
cdr3_aa: CASVKRQGAAWYGYTF

v_call: TRBV5-1
d_call: .
j_call: TRBJ1-1
clone_size: .
cdr3_nt: TGCGCCAGCAGCTTGGATATCAGGTTTGGGGCTTTCTTT
cdr3_aa: CASSLDIRFGAFF

v_call: TRBV7-8
d_call: TRBD1
j_call: TRBJ1-3
clone_size: .
cdr3_nt: TGTGCCAGCAGCAGGGACAGGGGTAGAAACACCATATATTTT
cdr3_aa: CASSRDRGRNTIYF

v_call: TRBV5-4
d_call: TRBD2
j_call: TRBJ2-3
clone_size: once
cdr3_nt: TGTGCCAGCAGCTTGAGCGGGGGCCGCACAGATACGCAGTATTTT
cdr3_aa: CASSLSGGRTDTQYF

v_call: TRBV6-2/TRBV6-3
d_call: .
j_call: TRBJ2-1
clone_size: few
cdr3_nt: TGTGCCAGCAGCTGGGGGGGGCAGTCTATCAACAATGAGCAGTTCTTC
cdr3_aa: CASSWGGQSINNEQFF

v_call: TRBV12-3/TRBV12-4
d_call: .
j_call: TRBJ1-2
clone_size: .
cdr3_nt: TGTGCCAGCAGCTCGGACAGCCCCTATGGCTACACCTTC
cdr3_aa: CASSSDSPYGYTF

v_call: TRBV7-3
d_call: .
j_call: TRBJ2-6
clone_size: .
cdr3_nt: TGTGCCAGCAGCTTTGGCCAGGGGAACTCTGGGGCCAACGTCCTGACTTTC
cdr3_aa: CASSFGQGNSGANVLTF

v_call: TRBV19
d_call: .
j_call: TRBJ1-2
clone_size: .
cdr3_nt: TGTGCCAGTAGTAGCCGGGGGGGCGACTATGGCTACACCTTC
cdr3_aa: CASSSRGGDYGYTF

v_call: TRBV6-6
d_call: .
j_call: TRBJ2-2
clone_size: few
cdr3_nt: TGTGCCAGCGTTAGCCCCAGAGACACCGGGGAGCTGTTTTTT
cdr3_aa: CASVSPRDTGELFF

v_call: TRBV9
d_call: TRBD2
j_call: TRBJ2-3
clone_size: .
cdr3_nt: TGTGCCAGCAGCGTCGTCCCTAGCGGGGCAGATACGCAGTATTTT
cdr3_aa: CASSVVPSGADTQYF

v_call: TRBV30
d_call: .
j_call: TRBJ1-2
clone_size: .
cdr3_nt: TGTGCCTGGAGTCGGGGTGTTGCTAACTATGGCTACACCTTC
cdr3_aa: CAWSRGVANYGYTF

v_call: TRBV27
d_call: .
j_call: TRBJ2-3
clone_size: once
cdr3_nt: TGTGCCAGTAAGTTGGACAGCCGCACAGATACGCAGTATTTT
cdr3_aa: CASKLDSRTDTQYF

v_call: TRBV11-2
d_call: .
j_call: TRBJ2-4
clone_size: .
cdr3_nt: TGTGCCAGCAGTTACGACGTACCACTAGCCAAAAACATTCAGTACTTC
cdr3_aa: CASSYDVPLAKNIQYF

v_call: TRBV7-2
d_call: TRBD1
j_call: TRBJ1-2
clone_size: .
cdr3_nt: TGTGCCAGCAGCTCGGGACAGGGGGCGAACTATGGCTACACCTTC
cdr3_aa: CASSSGQGANYGYTF

v_call: TRBV11-2
d_call: TRBD2
j_call: TRBJ2-1
clone_size: once
cdr3_nt: TGTGCCAGCAGCTGGACTAGCGGGGGGAGCAATGAGCAGTTCTTC
cdr3_aa: CASSWTSGGSNEQFF

v_call: TRBV6-6
d_call: .
j_call: TRBJ2-3
clone_size: .
cdr3_nt: TGTGCCAGCAGCCCCAGCACAGATACGCAGTATTTT
cdr3_aa: CASSPSTDTQYF

v_call: TRBV7-9
d_call: .
j_call: TRBJ2-2
clone_size: few
cdr3_nt: TGTGCCAGCAGCTTACTCGGAAACACCGGGGAGCTGTTTTTT
cdr3_aa: CASSLLGNTGELFF

v_call: TRBV5-5
d_call: TRBD1
j_call: TRBJ1-3
clone_size: .
cdr3_nt: TGTGCCAGCAGCTTGACAGGGGACGGAAACACCATATATTTT
cdr3_aa: CASSLTGDGNTIYF

v_call: TRBV7-9
d_call: .
j_call: TRBJ1-1
clone_size: few
cdr3_nt: TGTGCCAGCAGGGAACAGAACACTGAAGCTTTCTTT
cdr3_aa: CASREQNTEAFF

v_call: TRBV6-5
d_call: .
j_call: TRBJ2-1
clone_size: .
cdr3_nt: TGTGCCAGCACGCCACGGGGGTACGACAATGAGCAGTTCTTC
cdr3_aa: CASTPRGYDNEQFF

v_call: TRBV19
d_call: TRBD1
j_call: TRBJ1-1
clone_size: .
cdr3_nt: TGTGCCAGTAGTATGGGACAGGGAAGGGTCACTGAAGCTTTCTTT
cdr3_aa: CASSMGQGRVTEAFF

v_call: TRBV6-5
d_call: TRBD1
j_call: TRBJ1-5
clone_size: .
cdr3_nt: TGTGCCAGTGGGTCTGGACAGGGGCCCAATCAGCCCCAGCATTTT
cdr3_aa: CASGSGQGPNQPQHF

v_call: TRBV3-1/TRBV3-2
d_call: TRBD1
j_call: TRBJ1-3
clone_size: .
cdr3_nt: TGTGCCAGCAGCCTCGATGCCGGGACAGGGGTCGGAAACACCATATATTTT
cdr3_aa: CASSLDAGTGVGNTIYF

v_call: TRBV24-1
d_call: .
j_call: TRBJ2-1
clone_size: .
cdr3_nt: TGTGCCACCAGTGATGGGGTTTACAATGAGCAGTTCTTC
cdr3_aa: CATSDGVYNEQFF

v_call: TRBV24-1
d_call: TRBD2
j_call: TRBJ2-1
clone_size: .
cdr3_nt: TGTGCCACCAGTGATCCCGGGACTAGCGGGGGGTTTGACAATGAGCAGTTCTTC
cdr3_aa: CATSDPGTSGGFDNEQFF

v_call: TRBV25-1
d_call: TRBD1
j_call: TRBJ1-3
clone_size: once
cdr3_nt: TGTGCCAGCAGTGTTTGGACAGGGGTAGACACCATATATTTT
cdr3_aa: CASSVWTGVDTIYF

v_call: TRBV6-5
d_call: .
j_call: TRBJ1-2
clone_size: .
cdr3_nt: TGTGCCAGCAGTTACTCCTTCGATTCCTATGGCTACACCTTC
cdr3_aa: CASSYSFDSYGYTF

v_call: TRBV9
d_call: TRBD1
j_call: TRBJ1-3
clone_size: once
cdr3_nt: TGTGCCAGCAGCGTCTTGGGACAGGGGGCTTCTGGAAACACCATATATTTT
cdr3_aa: CASSVLGQGASGNTIYF

v_call: TRBV5-4
d_call: .
j_call: TRBJ2-1
clone_size: .
cdr3_nt: TGTGCCAGCAGCCGAAAGACAGCCGACAATGAGCAGTTCTTC
cdr3_aa: CASSRKTADNEQFF

v_call: TRBV7-2
d_call: .
j_call: TRBJ1-3
clone_size: .
cdr3_nt: TGTGCCAGCAGCGTACAGGGCTCTGGAAACACCATATATTTT
cdr3_aa: CASSVQGSGNTIYF

v_call: TRBV2
d_call: .
j_call: TRBJ2-3
clone_size: .
cdr3_nt: TGTGCCAGCAGTGCGATACGACGCACAGATACGCAGTATTTT
cdr3_aa: CASSAIRRTDTQYF

v_call: TRBV19
d_call: .
j_call: TRBJ1-5
clone_size: few
cdr3_nt: TGTGCCAGTAGTGGGGATCTCGGGCAGCCCCAGCATTTT
cdr3_aa: CASSGDLGQPQHF